This TCR beta chain was identified in a study of blood T cell repertoires in COVID-19. Study-wide context: There were acute and convalescent COVID-19 samples, and they came from the United States, Italy and Spain. Sample material is recorded as cDNA or gDNA derived from T cells, B-cell-depleted T cells, or PBMCs.

This CDR3 contains 14 residues. V gave up 5 bases and J gave up 1 base, with 8 bases separating them. Germline V gene data show CDR1 as MNHEY and CDR2 as SMNVEV (reference sequence). Authors' processing steps: Reference gene primer amplification gave estimated nucleated cell counts. The data were produced by immunoSEQ multiplex PCR, yet TCRdb's version contains in-frame clones alone and is incomplete. The DNA gave D and trimming, while V, J and clone size come from that table. In the table there are more than 85,000 clones, over 90% of which are singletons. The sequence was obtained from a man aged 60 to 69 with acute or convalescent COVID-19. V is TRBV27 and J is TRBJ2-2; D remains ambiguous. Sequencing input: peripheral blood. CDR3 protein: CASSRNRNTGELFF. CDR3 DNA: TGTGCCAGCAGTCGGAACAGGAACACCGGGGAGCTGTTTTTT.